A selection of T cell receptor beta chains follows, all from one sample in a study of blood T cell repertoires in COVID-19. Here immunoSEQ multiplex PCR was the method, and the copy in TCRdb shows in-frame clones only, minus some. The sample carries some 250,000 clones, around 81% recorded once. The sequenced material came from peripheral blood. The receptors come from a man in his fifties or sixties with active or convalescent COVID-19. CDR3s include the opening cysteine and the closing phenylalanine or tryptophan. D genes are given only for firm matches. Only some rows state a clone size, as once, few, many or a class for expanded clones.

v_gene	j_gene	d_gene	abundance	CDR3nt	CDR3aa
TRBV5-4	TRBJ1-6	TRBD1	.	TGTGCCAGCAGCCGGGGACAGGGATTAGGTTCACCCCTCCACTTT	CASSRGQGLGSPLHF
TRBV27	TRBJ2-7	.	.	TGTGCCAGCAGTTTTGATAGGGGTCGGTTGTACTTC	CASSFDRGRLYF
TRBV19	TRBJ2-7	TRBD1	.	TGTGCCAGTAGTCCCACCCCAGGGGGCCCCTACGAGCAGTACTTC	CASSPTPGGPYEQYF
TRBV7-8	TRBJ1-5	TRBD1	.	TGTGCCAGCAGCTCCCCGGACAGGGATCAGCCCCAGCATTTT	CASSSPDRDQPQHF
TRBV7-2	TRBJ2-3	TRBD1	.	TGTGCCAGCAGCATACAGGGGGCCGATACGCAGTATTTT	CASSIQGADTQYF
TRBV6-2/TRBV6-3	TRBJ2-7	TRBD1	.	TGTGCCAGCAGTATCCAGGGGGCGCGCGAGCAGTACTTC	CASSIQGAREQYF
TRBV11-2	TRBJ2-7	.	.	TGTGCCAGCAGCCCCCAAGGAGGCAGCGAGCAGTACTTC	CASSPQGGSEQYF
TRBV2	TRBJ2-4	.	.	TGTGCCAGCAGTGCCCGGGCCAAAAACATTCAGTACTTC	CASSARAKNIQYF
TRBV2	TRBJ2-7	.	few	TGTGCCAGCAGACCTTTGGCAGGGCGAGAGCAGTACTTC	CASRPLAGREQYF
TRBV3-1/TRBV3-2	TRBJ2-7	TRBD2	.	TGTGCCAGCAGCCCCATCGGGGGGGCCCACGAGCAGTACTTC	CASSPIGGAHEQYF
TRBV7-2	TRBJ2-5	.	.	TGTGCCAGCAGCTTAGGGGGCGGAGGGGAAGAGACCCAGTACTTC	CASSLGGGGEETQYF
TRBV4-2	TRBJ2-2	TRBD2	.	TGTGCCAGCAGCCCCGGGACTAGCGGGCTACGAACACCGGGGAGCTTCCGACTGTTTTTT	CASSPGTSGLRTPGSFRLFF
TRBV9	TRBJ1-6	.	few	TGTGCCTCCTCTGGGGGAGGTTCACCCCTCCACTTT	CASSGGGSPLHF
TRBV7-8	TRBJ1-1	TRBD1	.	TGTGCCAGCACCGGACAGGGGACTTACACTGAAGCTTTCTTT	CASTGQGTYTEAFF
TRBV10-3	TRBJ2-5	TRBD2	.	TGTGCCATCCGGGGAGCGGGGGGGCCGGGAGAGACCCAGTACTTC	CAIRGAGGPGETQYF
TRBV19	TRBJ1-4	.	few	TGTGCCAGTAGTATGGGCACAACTAATGAAAAACTGTTTTTT	CASSMGTTNEKLFF
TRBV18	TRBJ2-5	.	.	TGTGCCAGCTCACCTTCCCCGGGTCTTCAAGAGACCCAGTACTTC	CASSPSPGLQETQYF
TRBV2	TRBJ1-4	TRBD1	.	TGTGCCAGCAGAGTCCCGGGACAGGGTGCTAATGAAAAACTGTTTTTT	CASRVPGQGANEKLFF
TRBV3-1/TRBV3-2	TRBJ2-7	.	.	TGTGCCAGCAGCCAAGAGGGCAGTAGCTACGAGCAGTACTTC	CASSQEGSSYEQYF
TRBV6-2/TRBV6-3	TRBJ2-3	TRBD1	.	TGTGCCAGCAGTACGGGACAGGGACATACGCAGTATTTT	CASSTGQGHTQYF
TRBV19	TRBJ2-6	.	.	TGTGCCAGTAGTACCCTACAGACAGCCTCTGGGGCCAACGTCCTGACTTTC	CASSTLQTASGANVLTF
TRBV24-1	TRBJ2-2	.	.	TGTGCCACCAGTGACGCCGGGACATCTAACACCGGGGAGCTGTTTTTT	CATSDAGTSNTGELFF
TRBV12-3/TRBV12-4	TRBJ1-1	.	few	TGTGCCACCGCGAGAGGAGCTTTCTTT	CATARGAFF
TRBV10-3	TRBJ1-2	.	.	TGTGCCATCAGTTTTCAGACAGATTTCTATGGCTACACCTTC	CAISFQTDFYGYTF
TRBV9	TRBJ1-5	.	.	TGTGCCAGTTCCCGGACTTATAGCAATCAGCCCCAGCATTTT	CASSRTYSNQPQHF
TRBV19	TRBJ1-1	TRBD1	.	TGTGCCAGTAGGGGACAGGGGAGTTACACTGAAGCTTTCTTT	CASRGQGSYTEAFF
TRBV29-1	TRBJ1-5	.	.	TGCAGCGTTACCACAGGAAACAATCAGCCCCAGCATTTT	CSVTTGNNQPQHF
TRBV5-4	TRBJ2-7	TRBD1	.	TGTGCCAGCAGCTTGGCCCCAGGGGGCGTAAACGAGCAGTACTTC	CASSLAPGGVNEQYF
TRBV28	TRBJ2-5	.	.	TGTGCCAGCAGTCCGCAGACAGTTCAAGAGACCCAGTACTTC	CASSPQTVQETQYF
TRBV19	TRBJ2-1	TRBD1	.	TGTGCCAGCAGACAGGGTCTAAGCAATGAGCAGTTCTTC	CASRQGLSNEQFF
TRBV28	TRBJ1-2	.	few	TGTGCCAGCAGTTTAGGCAGGAACTATGGCTACACCTTC	CASSLGRNYGYTF
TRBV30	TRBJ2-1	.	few	TGTGCCTGGAGTGGTGGGGGGGCCCCGTACAATGAGCAGTTCTTC	CAWSGGGAPYNEQFF
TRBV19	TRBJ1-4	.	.	TGTGCCAGTAGTATAGCCCGCGTCCGTGGTGAAAAACTGTTTTTT	CASSIARVRGEKLFF
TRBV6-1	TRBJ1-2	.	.	TGTGCCAGCAGTGGTTATCCAGGGTCCCCTGACTATGGCTACACCTTC	CASSGYPGSPDYGYTF
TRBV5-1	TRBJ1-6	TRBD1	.	TGCGCCAGCAGCTTAGGGGACAGTCTCCCCCTCTTGCACTTT	CASSLGDSLPLLHF
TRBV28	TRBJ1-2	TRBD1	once	TGTGCCAGCAGTCCCTCAGACAGGGCTGGCTACACCTTC	CASSPSDRAGYTF